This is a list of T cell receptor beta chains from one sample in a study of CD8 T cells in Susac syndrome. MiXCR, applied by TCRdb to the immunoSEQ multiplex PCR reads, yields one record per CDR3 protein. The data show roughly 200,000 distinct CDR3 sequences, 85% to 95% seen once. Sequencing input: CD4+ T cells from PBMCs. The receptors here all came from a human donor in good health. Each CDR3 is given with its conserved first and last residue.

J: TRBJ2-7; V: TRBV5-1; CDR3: CASRLRDSPYEQYF
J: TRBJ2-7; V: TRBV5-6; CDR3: CASTAGRTYEQYF
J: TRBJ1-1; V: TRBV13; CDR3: CASRSYTEAFF
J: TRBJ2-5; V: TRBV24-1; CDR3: CATSSLLRDKSLRGETQYF
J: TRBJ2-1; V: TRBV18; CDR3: CASSPPAGGRDEQFF
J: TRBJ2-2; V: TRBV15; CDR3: CATSRDLTGGPSGELFF
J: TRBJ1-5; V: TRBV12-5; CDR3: CASGQPQHF
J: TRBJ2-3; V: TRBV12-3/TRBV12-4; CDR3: CASSRFGTRTDTQYF
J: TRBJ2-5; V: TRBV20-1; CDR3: CSAEAGEAETQYF
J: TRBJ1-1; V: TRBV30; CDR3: CAWSAVQGGTEAFF
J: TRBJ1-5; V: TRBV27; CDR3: CASSLQGIGPLVQPQHF
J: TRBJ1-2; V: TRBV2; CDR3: CASSVSQAVYGYTF
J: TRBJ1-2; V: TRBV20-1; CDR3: CSASGFNRGGYTF
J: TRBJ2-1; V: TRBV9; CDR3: CASSVAADPGYNEQFF
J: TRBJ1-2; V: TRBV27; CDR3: CASRKTGMDGYTF
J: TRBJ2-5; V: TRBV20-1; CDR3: CSTRPVQGSETQYF
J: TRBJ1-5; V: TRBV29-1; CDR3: CSVGGIGTYSNQPQHF
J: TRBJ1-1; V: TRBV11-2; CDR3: CASSSYKETIEAFF
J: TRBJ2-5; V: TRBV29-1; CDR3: CSVEVYQSETQYF
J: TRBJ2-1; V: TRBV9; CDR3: CASSFPSGRINNEQFF
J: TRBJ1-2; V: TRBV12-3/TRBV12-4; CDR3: CASSLDEDYGYTF
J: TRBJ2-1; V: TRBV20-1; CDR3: CSPIFPGLAGYNEQFF